This TCR beta chain appears in the sequencing data of a study of blood T cell repertoires in COVID-19. Whole-study context: What the recovered Cohort 3 donors had was two negative PCRs, clearance, or symptom resolution. Donors in the United States, Italy and Spain gave samples during acute or convalescent COVID-19. In each case, the material was cDNA or gDNA derived from T cells, B-cell-depleted T cells, or PBMCs.

This clone appeared once. The J segment lost 7 bases and the V segment lost 4 bases, leaving 7 bases of the junction unmatched. CDR3 length equals 14 residues. CDR1 LGHDT and CDR2 YNNKEL come from the germline V gene (reference sequence). Cohort placement rested on clinical history that participants reported themselves. Libraries were prepared by immunoSEQ multiplex PCR; TCRdb keeps only in-frame clonotypes and omits some of them. The sample has a few hundred thousand clones, 70% to 90% seen once. This chain connects TRBV3-1 (or the pseudogene TRBV3-2) to TRBJ2-1, with 7 bases aligning to TRBD2. Specimen: PBMCs or T cells enriched from blood (not recorded which). The clonotype originates from a man aged 40-55 years in a cohort exposed to, infected with or recovered from COVID-19 (not recorded which). The CDR3 DNA reads as TGTGCCAGCAGCCTGGGCGGGAGTCGGAATGAGCAGTTCTTC. This codes for CASSLGGSRNEQFF.